This T cell receptor (beta chain) originates from a study of T cell repertoires in cytomegalovirus infection. About the study: Through public TCR beta signatures, both CMV infection and matching HLA type were indicated. Points from the study as a whole: Identification of carriers of CMV plus the relevant HLA was achieved through cumulative public TCR beta family frequency.

Regarding this clonotype: The antigen is unknown. The CDR3 does not close with the conserved phenylalanine or tryptophan, likely indicating a read error.

Each CDR3 protein gets one entry after TCRdb re-called the reads with MiXCR. Counted here are more than 250,000 distinct CDR3 sequences, 20% to 25% occurring once; the ten biggest clones make up 13%. Trimming left V 4 bases short and J 1 base short, with 7 bases between. CDR1 and CDR2 (germline): MNHGY, SAAAGT. CDR3 size: 13 residues. The clonotype was recovered from a human donor in good health (CMV status not recorded). Some clones in this sample may be carry-over from other donors' samples. The chain employs TRBV6-8 and TRBJ1-2; no firm D call. The input for sequencing was cultured PBMCs, taken from culture after CMV antigen stimulation. The CDR3 sequence: CASSLGINYGYTL. The CDR3 DNA is TGTGCCAGCAGTTTGGGAATTAACTATGGCTACACCCTC.